The next 16 T cell receptor beta chains were all read from a single sample in a study of cytomegalovirus exposure and HLA in healthy donors. This table comes from immunoSEQ multiplex PCR, and its TCRdb copy is limited to in-frame clones, with some not included. The sample contains more than 140,000 clones, 70% to 90% of which appear only once. The material sequenced was PBMCs. The receptors were sampled from a young woman in good health and CMV-seropositive.

This clone appeared a single time. This chain uses TRBV27 with TRBJ2-3; a possible D gene is TRBD2 (5 bases). Germline V gives CDR1 MNHEY, CDR2 SMNVEV (reference sequence). V dropped 7 bases and J dropped 11 bases, with 19 bases sitting between them. The CDR3 runs to 13 residues. The CDR3 here is CASIGSDPGVQYF. The CDR3 nucleotides read TGTGCCAGCATTGGGTCTGACCCCGGGGTGCAGTATTTT.

This chain joins TRBV5-4 and TRBJ2-7; 9 nucleotides align to TRBD1. Germline V gene lookup returns CDR1 SGHNT and CDR2 YYREEE (reference sequence). V lost 0 bases, J lost 6 bases, and 7 bases stayed unmatched. There are 15 residues in the CDR3. CDR3 DNA sequence: TGTGCCAGCAGCTTGGTAGGGACAGGGTTCCCCGAGCAGTACTTC. It yields the protein CASSLVGTGFPEQYF.

The chain couples TRBV10-3 to TRBJ2-1; 8 bases map to TRBD2. Germline CDR1 and CDR2: ENHRY and SYGVKD. The ends lost 6 bases at V and 1 base at J; junction bases unmatched: 8. The length of the CDR3 is 16 residues. CDR3 residues: CAISAMGGGSYNEQFF. CDR3 in DNA: TGTGCCATCAGCGCAATGGGCGGGGGGTCCTACAATGAGCAGTTCTTC.

The rearrangement joins TRBV12-5 to TRBJ1-5; TRBD1 matches 9 bases. This CDR3 is built from 17 residues. The V segment lost 5 bases and the J segment 0 bases; nucleotides outside the gene matches: 8. Germline V CDR1 and CDR2: LGHNT, FRNRAP. Here the CDR3 reads CASGLGQGGYSNQPQHF. Written as DNA, the CDR3 is TGTGCTAGTGGTCTGGGACAGGGTGGTTATAGCAATCAGCCCCAGCATTTT.

This clone was recorded a few times. The CDR3 loop reads CASSEQTGGNQPQHF. Written as DNA, the CDR3 is TGTGCCAGCAGTGAACAGACAGGGGGCAATCAGCCCCAGCATTTT. The chain is built from TRBV6-1 and TRBJ1-5; 8 positions match TRBD1. V lost 2 bases, J lost 2 bases, and 2 bases stayed unmatched. CDR3 length: 15 amino acids. The germline CDR1 and CDR2 sequences are MNHNS and SASEGT.

V is TRBV12-2 and J is TRBJ2-1; TRBD2, the D gene given by the table, was not confirmed from the DNA. TRBV12-2 is a known pseudogene. The length of the CDR3 is 16 residues. The CDR3 DNA reads as TGTGCAAGTCGCTTACGAGCGTCTAGGCGGCACAATGAGCAGTTCTTC. It specifies CASRLRASRRHNEQFF.

The chain uses TRBV30 and TRBJ1-1, with 8 positions matching TRBD1. The V gene end was trimmed by 7 bases and the J gene end by 4 bases; junction bases not matched to a gene: 14. The CDR3 contains 15 residues. Germline CDR1 and CDR2: GTSNPN and SVGIG (reference sequence). The CDR3 region has the DNA TGTGCCTCATCAGAACCCGGGACAGGAACCACTGAAGCTTTCTTT. Translation gives CASSEPGTGTTEAFF.

The CDR3: CASRRTSGIQTQYF. In DNA form, the CDR3 reads TGTGCCAGCAGACGGACTAGCGGGATACAGACCCAGTACTTC. This chain connects TRBV6-6 to TRBJ2-5, with 12 positions matching TRBD2. This CDR3 region has 14 residues. Per the germline V gene, CDR1 is MNHNY and CDR2 is SVGAGI (reference sequence). V lost 6 bases to trimming and J lost 6 bases; unmatched junction nucleotides: 5.

The chain employs TRBV12-1 and TRBJ2-1; the DNA was not used to check the table's D call, TRBD1. TRBV12-1 is a recognized pseudogene. This CDR3 comprises 15 residues. The CDR3 sequence is CASSLTGGAYNEQFF. CDR3 nucleotides: TGTGCCAGCAGCTTGACAGGGGGCGCCTACAATGAGCAGTTCTTC.

The V and J genes are TRBV27 and TRBJ2-1; tentative D call: TRBD1 (7 bases). In germline, CDR1 is MNHEY, CDR2 SMNVEV (reference sequence). This CDR3 has 17 residues. The V end was cut by 2 bases, the J end by 4 bases, with 18 bases between. CDR3 nucleotides: TGTGCCAGCAGTTTACGCCCCTTGCAGGGGGGTTACAATGAGCAGTTCTTC. This codes for CASSLRPLQGGYNEQFF.

As DNA, the CDR3 is TGTGCCATAACTTCCGGGACAGGGGGCTATGGCTACACCTTC. This codes for CAITSGTGGYGYTF. The chain combines TRBV10-3 with TRBJ1-2; TRBD1 matches at 11 bases. The CDR3 consists of 14 residues. Germline CDR1 ENHRY, CDR2 SYGVKD. Unmatched junction bases numbered 7, after V lost 9 bases and J lost 4 bases.

V usage is TRBV19 and J usage is TRBJ1-1; 7 nucleotides agree with TRBD1. In germline, CDR1 is LNHDA, CDR2 SQIVND (reference sequence). The CDR3 has 12 amino acids. Trimming took 5 bases from V and 7 from J; bases not matched to a gene: 4. DNA of the CDR3: TGTGCCAGTAGTGTTGACAGGGTTGAAGCTTTCTTT. Protein product: CASSVDRVEAFF.

The V and J genes are TRBV11-2 and TRBJ2-1, with TRBD2 matching 9 bases. The germline V gene has CDR1 SGHAT and CDR2 FQNNGV. V shed 5 bases and J 4 bases; nucleotides not matched to a gene: 6. The CDR3 runs 15 residues. CDR3 in amino acids: CASSLGLAYYNEQFF. The CDR3 coding sequence is TGTGCCAGCAGCCTCGGACTAGCGTATTACAATGAGCAGTTCTTC.

This chain links TRBV25-1 with TRBJ2-7; maybe TRBD2 (5 bases). The V end was cut by 3 bases, the J end by 2 bases, with 8 bases between. Germline values: CDR1 MGHDK, CDR2 SYGVNS. The CDR3 is 13 amino acids. The CDR3 loop reads CASSDGVAYEQYF. In DNA form, the CDR3 reads TGTGCCAGCAGTGACGGGGTTGCCTACGAGCAGTACTTC.

The rearrangement joins TRBV9 to TRBJ1-4; D call uncertain. The CDR3 spans 15 residues. V lost 4 bases and J lost 7, with 17 bases in between. Germline lookup yields CDR1 SGDLS and CDR2 YYNGEE. The CDR3 sequence: CASSSVLGAGEKLFF. The CDR3 region has the DNA TGTGCCAGCAGCTCAGTGCTGGGCGCGGGTGAAAAACTGTTTTTT.

This clone was picked up one time. In DNA form, the CDR3 reads TGTGCCGGATCGACTAGCGGGACCTACGAGCAGTACTTC. Its protein product is CAGSTSGTYEQYF. The chain carries TRBV28 and TRBJ2-7, with TRBD2 identical over 11 bases. The germline gives CDR1 MDHEN, CDR2 SYDVKM. V lost 11 bases to trimming and J lost 2 bases; unmatched junction nucleotides: 5. This CDR3 spans 13 amino acids.